This passage covers 29 T cell receptor beta chains from one sample sequenced in a study of control samples from healthy donors and cancer patients (dated by TCRdb to 2020 to 2021). Libraries were made using the immunoSEQ multiplex PCR assay. TCRdb's version of the immuneACCESS table is confined to in-frame rearrangements and falls short of the full clone set. An unresolved V gene accounts for under half of the shortfall where checked; the remainder is of unknown origin. This sample lists about 83,000 clones; 91% were detected once. The ten largest clones represent about 16% of the sample. Sequenced material: blood. These receptors were obtained from a man in his fifties in good health.

The chain employs TRBV24-1 and TRBJ2-5; 10 nucleotides match TRBD2. Germline V CDR1 and CDR2: KGHDR, SFDVKD. Unmatched junction bases numbered 8, after V lost 1 base and J lost 4 bases. This CDR3 comprises 17 residues. The CDR3 here is CATSDFDLAGVRETQYF. CDR3 nucleotides: TGTGCCACCAGTGATTTTGACCTAGCGGGGGTTCGAGAGACCCAGTACTTC.

The V call is TRBV7-8, the J call TRBJ1-2, with D possibly being TRBD1 (5 bases). The germline CDR1 and CDR2 sequences are SGHVS and FQNEAQ. The CDR3 totals 14 residues. The V end lost 2 bases, the J end lost 3 bases, and 10 bases lay between the germline ends. The CDR3 sequence is CASSLMWGDYGYTF. The CDR3 bases are TGTGCCAGCAGCTTAATGTGGGGGGACTATGGCTACACCTTC.

The V gene is TRBV28, the J gene TRBJ1-4; possible D gene TRBD1, 6 bases. The CDR3 length is 16 residues. Trimming left V 3 bases short and J 3 bases short, with 14 bases between. Germline V CDR1 and CDR2: MDHEN, SYDVKM. This CDR3 is CASSLAGGAANEKLFF. CDR3 bases: TGTGCCAGCAGTTTGGCTGGGGGGGCCGCTAATGAAAAACTGTTTTTT.

This chain joins TRBV19 and TRBJ1-1; D possibly corresponds to TRBD1 (5 bases). CDR1 LNHDA and CDR2 SQIVND come from the germline V gene (reference sequence). The CDR3 length is 14 residues. V was pared by 3 bases and J by 5 bases, with 13 bases between. The CDR3 region is CASSMRGRGTEAFF. The CDR3 DNA reads TGTGCCAGTAGTATGAGGGGACGAGGAACTGAAGCTTTCTTT.

CDR3 in amino acids: CASSPRTGRGETQYF. The CDR3 DNA reads TGTGCCAGCAGCCCCCGGACTGGGCGGGGAGAGACCCAGTACTTC. The chain combines TRBV9 with TRBJ2-5, with a weak D call TRBD2 (6 bases). The CDR3 consists of 15 residues. CDR1 and CDR2 (germline): SGDLS, YYNGEE. V was clipped by 4 bases and J by 4 bases, with 17 bases between them.

This sequence joins TRBV6-2 or TRBV6-3 and TRBJ1-2, with D unresolved. The germline gives CDR1 MNHEY, CDR2 SVGEGT. Trimming shortened V by 5 bases and J by 4 bases, and 11 bases separated the two germline ends. This CDR3 is built from 13 residues. In DNA form, the CDR3 reads TGTGCCAGCAGTAGGTTCGGTGGCTATGGCTACACCTTC. Protein: CASSRFGGYGYTF.

V is TRBV7-6 and J is TRBJ1-6; unclear D gene. The germline V and J ends were trimmed by 5 bases and 0 bases, with 8 bases remaining between them. This CDR3 spans 15 amino acids. Germline CDR1 is SGHVS and CDR2 is FNYEAQ. CDR3: CASSLRSSYNSPLHF. The CDR3 coding sequence is TGTGCCAGCAGCCTACGTAGCTCCTATAATTCACCCCTCCACTTT.

This rearrangement joins TRBV27 to TRBJ2-2, with D perhaps TRBD1 (6 bases). The CDR3 is 14 residues long. Germline V gives CDR1 MNHEY, CDR2 SMNVEV (reference sequence). V was clipped by 6 bases and J by 5 bases, with 13 bases between them. In nucleotides, the CDR3 is TGTGCCAGCAGCCCAGGGGTAGGGACCGGGGAGCTGTTTTTT. Its protein is CASSPGVGTGELFF.

This clone was counted a single time. The CDR3, as DNA: TGCGCCAGCAGCCCCGCCCCAGGGATTACTACAGATACGCAGTATTTT. It encodes CASSPAPGITTDTQYF. This chain joins TRBV4-1 and TRBJ2-3; possibly TRBD1 for D (5 bases). CDR1 and CDR2 from the germline V gene are MGHRA and YSYEKL. V dropped 4 bases and J dropped 3 bases, with 17 bases sitting between them. The CDR3 has 16 residues.

J is TRBJ2-7 and V is TRBV27, with TRBD2 as a possible D gene (6 bases). The germline V gene encodes CDR1 MNHEY and CDR2 SMNVEV (reference sequence). The CDR3 runs 14 residues. Trimming took 3 bases from V and 2 from J, leaving 11 bases between them. Here the CDR3 DNA reads TGTGCCAGCAGTTTCCGCGGGGAAACCTACGAGCAGTACTTC. Translating it yields CASSFRGETYEQYF.

The chain links TRBV24-1 to TRBJ1-5; tentatively, D is TRBD1 (6 bases). CDR1 and CDR2 (germline): KGHDR, SFDVKD. The CDR3 has 15 residues. V was shortened by 6 bases and J by 1 base, with 12 bases between the two germline ends. The CDR3 is CATSKGQGSNQPQHF. CDR3 nucleotide sequence: TGTGCCACCAGTAAAGGGCAGGGGAGCAATCAGCCCCAGCATTTT.

The V call is TRBV6-1, the J call TRBJ1-3; D gene ambiguous. Germline loops: CDR1 MNHNS, CDR2 SASEGT. Trimming left V 10 bases short and J 4 bases short, with 14 bases between. CDR3 length: 13 amino acids. CDR3 amino acids: CAIRTDVGNTIYF. The CDR3 DNA follows: TGTGCCATCAGAACGGACGTCGGAAACACCATATATTTT.

The rearrangement uses TRBV19 and TRBJ2-5; D is possibly TRBD1 (7 bases). Germline CDR1 reads LNHDA; CDR2 reads SQIVND (reference sequence). The ends were cut back, 5 bases at V and 7 bases at J, with 17 bases in the middle. This CDR3 is 14 amino acids long. The CDR3, as DNA: TGTGCCAGTAGTGGACAGGCCGGGGGTGGGACCCAGTACTTC. Translated, it gives CASSGQAGGGTQYF.

This clone was seen just once. The chain is built from TRBV6-5 and TRBJ1-6, with D unresolved. The germline V gene encodes CDR1 MNHEY and CDR2 SVGAGI. This CDR3 is built from 14 residues. Between the trimmed V and J ends, which lost 3 bases and 7 bases, there was a span of 10 bases. CDR3 amino acids: CASSYEGWNSPLHF. The CDR3, as DNA: TGTGCCAGCAGTTATGAGGGTTGGAATTCACCCCTCCACTTT.

This clone was counted a single time. V gene TRBV5-6 combines with J gene TRBJ1-2; D gene unclear. Trimming took off 0 bases at V and 5 bases at J, with 8 bases between the two ends. The CDR3 extends over 13 amino acids. CDR1 is SGHDT and CDR2 is YYEEEE in the germline V gene. CDR3 coding DNA: TGTGCCAGCAGCTTGGATGGTCCATATGGCTACACCTTC. It codes for CASSLDGPYGYTF.

CDR3 amino acids: CASSPGTITPLHF. CDR3 DNA sequence: TGTGCCAGCAGCCCTGGGACGATAACACCCCTCCACTTT. The rearrangement links TRBV11-2 to TRBJ1-6; D is possibly TRBD1 (5 bases). In germline, CDR1 is SGHAT, CDR2 FQNNGV. CDR3 length equals 13 residues. Trimming took off 5 bases at V and 11 bases at J, with 13 bases between the two ends.

V is TRBV14 and J is TRBJ2-1, with a weak D call TRBD2 (6 bases). Trimming left V 4 bases short and J 6 bases short, with 13 bases between. The CDR3 sequence is 14 residues long. Looked up from germline, CDR1 is SGHDN and CDR2 is FVKESK. The CDR3 DNA is TGTGCCAGCAGCCTACGGCTAGCGATCAATGAGCAGTTCTTC. The encoded protein is CASSLRLAINEQFF.

A few counts support this clone. J is TRBJ1-5 and V is TRBV19, with TRBD1 identical over 9 bases. The CDR3 runs 13 residues. The trim removed 6 bases at V and 8 bases at J, leaving 5 bases unmatched. In germline, CDR1 is LNHDA, CDR2 SQIVND (reference sequence). CDR3: CASRIQGAEPQHF. In DNA, the CDR3 is TGTGCCAGTAGAATACAGGGGGCAGAGCCCCAGCATTTT.

The gene calls are TRBV9 and TRBJ1-1, with 7 bases that match TRBD1. The V and J ends lost 6 bases and 2 bases, in that order; junction bases with no gene match: 10. The CDR3 totals 15 residues. CDR1 and CDR2 from the germline V gene are SGDLS and YYNGEE. The CDR3 is CASTRDSFGNTEAFF. For the CDR3, the DNA is TGTGCCAGCACCCGGGACAGCTTTGGAAACACTGAAGCTTTCTTT.

The chain carries TRBV19 and TRBJ2-7; no clear D. This CDR3 has 17 amino acids. Germline assignment: CDR1 LNHDA and CDR2 SQIVND (reference sequence). V lost 0 bases to trimming and J lost 1 base, with 16 bases between them. The CDR3 sequence is CASSIDPGPFRSYEQYF. The CDR3 nucleotides read TGTGCCAGTAGTATAGATCCCGGCCCATTTCGGTCCTACGAGCAGTACTTC.

As DNA, the CDR3 is TGTGCCAGCAGTGACCGGGACAGCCTTTATGGCTACACCTTC. Translated, it gives CASSDRDSLYGYTF. This rearrangement joins TRBV27 to TRBJ1-2, with 7 nucleotides matching TRBD1. This CDR3 region has 14 residues. Losses at the gene ends were 5 bases for V and 5 bases for J; bases not matched to a gene: 8. Germline V gene data show CDR1 as MNHEY and CDR2 as SMNVEV (reference sequence).

The chain couples TRBV5-6 to TRBJ1-2; TRBD1 matches 9 bases. The trim removed 1 base at V and 4 bases at J, leaving 5 bases unmatched. In germline, CDR1 is SGHDT, CDR2 YYEEEE. This CDR3 has 15 amino acids. This CDR3 is CASSLTGTGIYGYTF. The CDR3 DNA reads as TGTGCCAGCAGCTTGACCGGGACAGGGATCTATGGCTACACCTTC. Full variable domain (rest looked up from reference TRBV5-6 and TRBJ1-2): DAGVTQSPTHLIKTRGQQVTLRCSPKSGHDTVSWYQQALGQGPQFIFQYYEEEERQRGNFPDRFSGHQFPNYSSELNVNALLLGDSALYLCASSLTGTGIYGYTFGSGTRLTVV.

The chain carries TRBV12-3 or TRBV12-4 and TRBJ2-7; D possibly corresponds to TRBD2 (6 bases). V was trimmed by 6 bases and J by 6 bases, leaving 12 bases between them. The CDR3 loop spans 12 amino acids. This CDR3 is CASRPLGGEQYF. As DNA, the CDR3 is TGTGCCAGCAGACCTTTGGGGGGCGAGCAGTACTTC.

This sequence joins TRBV4-3 and TRBJ1-1; no firm D call. The V gene's germline CDR1 is LGHNA and CDR2 YSLEER. Trimming shortened V by 1 base and J by 1 base, and 10 bases separated the two germline ends. This CDR3 contains 15 residues. The CDR3 DNA reads TGCGCCAGCAGCCAAGGGACGGCCGGGAACACTGAAGCTTTCTTT. Amino acids: CASSQGTAGNTEAFF.

The rearrangement joins TRBV9 to TRBJ2-7, with D possibly called TRBD1 or TRBD2 (5 bases each). The CDR3 totals 16 residues. Trimming shortened V by 4 bases and J by 4 bases, and 21 bases separated the two germline ends. In germline, CDR1 is SGDLS, CDR2 YYNGEE. CDR3 coding DNA: TGTGCCAGCAGCCCTTACCCCGGGCCTGGGGGTTACGAGCAGTACTTC. Residues: CASSPYPGPGGYEQYF.

This chain links TRBV6-2 or TRBV6-3 with TRBJ1-5, with 7 bases aligning to TRBD1. Germline loops: CDR1 MNHEY, CDR2 SVGEGT. Trimming cost V 5 bases and J 3 bases; bases outside gene matches: 4. CDR3 length: 14 amino acids. In nucleotides, the CDR3 is TGTGCCAGCAGTACAGGGGATCCCAATCAGCCCCAGCATTTT. Amino acid sequence: CASSTGDPNQPQHF.

The V call is TRBV6-6, the J call TRBJ1-3; a possible D gene is TRBD1 (5 bases). V was pared by 2 bases and J by 4 bases, with 12 bases between. The CDR3 consists of 15 residues. CDR1 and CDR2 from the germline V gene are MNHNY and SVGAGI (reference sequence). CDR3 residues: CASSYPSGKGNTIYF. In nucleotides, the CDR3 is TGTGCCAGCAGTTACCCCTCAGGGAAAGGAAACACCATATATTTT.

The chain couples TRBV6-4 to TRBJ2-3; 7 bases align to TRBD2. The germline gives CDR1 MRHNA, CDR2 SNTAGT. Trimming cost V 6 bases and J 0 bases; bases outside gene matches: 6. This CDR3 comprises 15 residues. The CDR3: CASRPLASSTDTQYF. DNA for the CDR3: TGTGCCAGCAGGCCACTAGCGTCTAGCACAGATACGCAGTATTTT.

The chain joins TRBV5-6 to TRBJ1-4; no clear D. This CDR3 contains 16 residues. Germline V CDR1 and CDR2: SGHDT, YYEEEE. Trimming removed 3 bases from V and 7 bases from J, with 19 bases in between. The CDR3 DNA reads TGTGCCAGCAGCTCGACCCAGGCGGGCCTTAGTGAAAAACTGTTTTTT. Translating it yields CASSSTQAGLSEKLFF.